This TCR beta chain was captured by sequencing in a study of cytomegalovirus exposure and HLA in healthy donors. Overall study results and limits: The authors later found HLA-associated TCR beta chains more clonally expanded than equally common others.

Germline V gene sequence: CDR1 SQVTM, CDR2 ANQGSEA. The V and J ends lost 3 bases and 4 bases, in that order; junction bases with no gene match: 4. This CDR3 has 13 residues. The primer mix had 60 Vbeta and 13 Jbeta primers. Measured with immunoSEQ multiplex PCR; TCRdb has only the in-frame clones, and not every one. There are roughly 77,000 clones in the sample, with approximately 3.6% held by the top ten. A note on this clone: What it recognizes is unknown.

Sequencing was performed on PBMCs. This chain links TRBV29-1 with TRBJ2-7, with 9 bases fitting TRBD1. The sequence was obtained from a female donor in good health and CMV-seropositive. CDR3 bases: TGCAGCGTTGAGACAGGGGGTTCGTACGAGCAGTACTTC. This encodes CSVETGGSYEQYF.